One T cell receptor beta chain is described in this entry. The entry originates in a study of blood T cell repertoires in COVID-19. The CDR3 has 17 residues. CDR1 and CDR2 from the germline V gene are LGHDT and YNNKEL (reference sequence). With 4 bases clipped from V and 6 bases from J, the junction kept 13 bases outside the gene matches. In the original workflow: Estimates of nucleated cell counts were drawn from the amplification of reference gene primers. Clones were sequenced by immunoSEQ multiplex PCR, and TCRdb holds only the in-frame ones, with some missing. V, J and clone size were drawn from that table, and D and trimming were deduced from the DNA. The sample yields about 300,000 clones, 85% to 90% seen once. Ages ranged from about 18 to 89 years, with residence in approximately 23 US areas. Donors of Cohort 3 who recovered were those that had two negative PCRs, clearance, or symptom resolution.

What was sequenced was PBMCs or T cells enriched from blood (not recorded which). V and J are TRBV3-1 (or the pseudogene TRBV3-2) and TRBJ2-1; TRBD2 agrees at 9 bases. This clonotype originated in a man younger than 40 who had recovered from COVID-19. In DNA form, the CDR3 reads TGTGCCAGCAGCCCCCTCAGGCCTAGCGGGATGGGCAATGAGCAGTTCTTC. Its protein is CASSPLRPSGMGNEQFF.